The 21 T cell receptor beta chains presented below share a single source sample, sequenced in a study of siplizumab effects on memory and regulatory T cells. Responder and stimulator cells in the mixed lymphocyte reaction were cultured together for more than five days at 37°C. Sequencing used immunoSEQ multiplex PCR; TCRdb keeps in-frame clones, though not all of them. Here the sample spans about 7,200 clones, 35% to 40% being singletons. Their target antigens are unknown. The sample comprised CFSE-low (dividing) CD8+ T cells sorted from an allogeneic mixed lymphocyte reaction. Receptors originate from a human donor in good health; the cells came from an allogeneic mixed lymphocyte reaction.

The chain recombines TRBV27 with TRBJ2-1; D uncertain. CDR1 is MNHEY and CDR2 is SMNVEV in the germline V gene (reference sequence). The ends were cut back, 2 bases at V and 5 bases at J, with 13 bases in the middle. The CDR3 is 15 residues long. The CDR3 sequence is CASSLVGPANNEQFF. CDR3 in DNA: TGTGCCAGCAGTTTAGTAGGGCCAGCTAACAATGAGCAGTTCTTC.

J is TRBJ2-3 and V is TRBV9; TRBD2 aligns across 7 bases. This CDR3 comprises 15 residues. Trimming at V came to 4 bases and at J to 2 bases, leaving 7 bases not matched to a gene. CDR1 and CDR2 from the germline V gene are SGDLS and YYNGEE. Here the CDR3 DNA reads TGTGCCAGCAGCCTAGGCGGGAGTGACACAGATACGCAGTATTTT. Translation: CASSLGGSDTDTQYF.

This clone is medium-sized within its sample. The CDR3 DNA is TGTGCCAGCAGACCTTTCCCCGGAGGCTACACCTTC. Protein sequence: CASRPFPGGYTF. This chain links TRBV9 with TRBJ1-2; no clear D. This CDR3 is 12 amino acids long. The germline V gene encodes CDR1 SGDLS and CDR2 YYNGEE. The germline V and J ends were trimmed by 5 bases and 8 bases, with 13 bases remaining between them.

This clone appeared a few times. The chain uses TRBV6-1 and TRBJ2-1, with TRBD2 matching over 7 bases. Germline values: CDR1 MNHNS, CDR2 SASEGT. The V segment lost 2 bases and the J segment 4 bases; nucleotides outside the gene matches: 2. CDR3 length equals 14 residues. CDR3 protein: CASSELAEYNEQFF. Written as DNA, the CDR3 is TGTGCCAGCAGTGAACTAGCGGAATACAATGAGCAGTTCTTC.

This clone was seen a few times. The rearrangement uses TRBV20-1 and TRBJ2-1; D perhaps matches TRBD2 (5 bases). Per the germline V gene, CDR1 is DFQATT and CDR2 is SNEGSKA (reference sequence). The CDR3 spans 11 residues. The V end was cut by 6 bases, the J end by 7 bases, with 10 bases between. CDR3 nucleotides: TGCAGTGCATCGAGGGTAAATGAGCAGTTCTTC. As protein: CSASRVNEQFF.

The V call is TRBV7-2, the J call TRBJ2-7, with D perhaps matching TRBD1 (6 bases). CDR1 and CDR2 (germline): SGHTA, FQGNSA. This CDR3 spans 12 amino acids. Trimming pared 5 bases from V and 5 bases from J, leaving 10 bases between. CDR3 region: CASSQRQDEQYF. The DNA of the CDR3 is TGTGCCAGCAGCCAAAGACAGGACGAGCAGTACTTC. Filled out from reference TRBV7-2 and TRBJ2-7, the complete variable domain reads GAGVSQSPSNKVTEKGKDVELRCDPISGHTALYWYRQSLGQGLEFLIYFQGNSAPDKSGLPSDRFSAERTGGSVSTLTIQRTQQEDSAVYLCASSQRQDEQYFGPGTRLTVT.

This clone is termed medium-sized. The CDR3: CASSHVSSSVTEAFF. CDR3 coding DNA: TGCGCCAGCAGCCATGTCTCGTCTTCGGTCACTGAAGCTTTCTTT. The chain uses TRBV4-1 and TRBJ1-1; unclear D gene. Germline loops: CDR1 MGHRA, CDR2 YSYEKL. CDR3 size: 15 residues. V lost 3 bases to trimming and J lost 4 bases, with 15 bases between them.

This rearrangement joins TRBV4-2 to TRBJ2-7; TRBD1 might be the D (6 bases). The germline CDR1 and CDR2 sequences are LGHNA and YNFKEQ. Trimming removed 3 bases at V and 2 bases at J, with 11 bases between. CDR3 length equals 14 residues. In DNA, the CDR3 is TGTGCCAGCAGCCAGGGCAGGGGAACCTACGAGCAGTACTTC. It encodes CASSQGRGTYEQYF.

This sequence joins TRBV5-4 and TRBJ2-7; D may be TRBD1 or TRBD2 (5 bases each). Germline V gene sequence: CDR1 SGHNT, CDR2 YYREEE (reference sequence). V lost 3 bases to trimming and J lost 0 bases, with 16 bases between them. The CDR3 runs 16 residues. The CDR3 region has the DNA TGTGCCAGCAGCTCCTCACTCGGGACGGCCTCCTACGAGCAGTACTTC. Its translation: CASSSSLGTASYEQYF. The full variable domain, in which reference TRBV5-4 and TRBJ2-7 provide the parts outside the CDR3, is ETGVTQSPTHLIKTRGQQVTLRCSSQSGHNTVSWYQQALGQGPQFIFQYYREEENGRGNFPPRFSGLQFPNYSSELNVNALELDDSALYLCASSSSLGTASYEQYFGPGTRLTVT.

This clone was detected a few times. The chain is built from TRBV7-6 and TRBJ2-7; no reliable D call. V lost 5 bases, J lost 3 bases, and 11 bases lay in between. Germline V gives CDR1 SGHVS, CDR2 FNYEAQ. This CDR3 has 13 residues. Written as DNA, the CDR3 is TGTGCCAGCAGCCCGAGAGGCGGCTACGAGCAGTACTTC. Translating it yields CASSPRGGYEQYF. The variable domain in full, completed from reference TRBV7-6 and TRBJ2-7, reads GAGVSQSPRYKVTKRGQDVALRCDPISGHVSLYWYRQALGQGPEFLTYFNYEAQQDKSGLPNDRFSAERPEGSISTLTIQRTEQRDSAMYRCASSPRGGYEQYFGPGTRLTVT.

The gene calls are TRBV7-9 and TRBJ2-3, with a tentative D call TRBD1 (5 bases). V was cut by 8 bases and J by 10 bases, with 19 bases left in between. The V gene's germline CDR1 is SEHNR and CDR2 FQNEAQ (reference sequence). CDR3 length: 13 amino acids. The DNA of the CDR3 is TGTGCCAGCCGACTGTCAGGGATTGGGCCGCAGTATTTT. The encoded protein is CASRLSGIGPQYF.

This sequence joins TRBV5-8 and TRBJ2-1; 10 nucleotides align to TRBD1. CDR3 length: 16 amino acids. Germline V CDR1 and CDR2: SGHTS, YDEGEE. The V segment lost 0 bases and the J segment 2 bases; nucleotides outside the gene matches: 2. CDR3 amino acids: CASSLGTGGPYNEQFF. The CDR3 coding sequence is TGTGCCAGCAGCTTGGGGACAGGGGGGCCCTACAATGAGCAGTTCTTC.

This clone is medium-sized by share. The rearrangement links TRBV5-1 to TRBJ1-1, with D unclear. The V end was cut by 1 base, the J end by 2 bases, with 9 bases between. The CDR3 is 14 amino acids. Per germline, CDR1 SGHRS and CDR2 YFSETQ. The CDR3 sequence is CASSLLGENTEAFF. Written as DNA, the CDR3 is TGCGCCAGCAGCTTGTTAGGCGAAAACACTGAAGCTTTCTTT.

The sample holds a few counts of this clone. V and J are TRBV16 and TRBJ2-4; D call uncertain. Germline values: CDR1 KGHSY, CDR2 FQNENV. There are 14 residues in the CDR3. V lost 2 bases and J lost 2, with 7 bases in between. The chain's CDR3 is CASSQVRSKNIQYF. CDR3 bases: TGTGCCAGCAGCCAAGTGCGTTCCAAAAACATTCAGTACTTC.

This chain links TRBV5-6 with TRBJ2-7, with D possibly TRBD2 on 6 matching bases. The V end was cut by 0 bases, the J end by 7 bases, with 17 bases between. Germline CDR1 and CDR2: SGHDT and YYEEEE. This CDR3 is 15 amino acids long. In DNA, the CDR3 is TGTGCCAGCAGCTTGGCCCCGGGGATGGGAGGAGAGCAGTACTTC. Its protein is CASSLAPGMGGEQYF.

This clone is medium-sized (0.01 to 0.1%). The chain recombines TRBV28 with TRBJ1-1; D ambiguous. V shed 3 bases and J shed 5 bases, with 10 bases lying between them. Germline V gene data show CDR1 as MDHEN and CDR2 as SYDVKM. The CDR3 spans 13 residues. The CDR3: CASSFIRATEAFF. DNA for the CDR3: TGTGCCAGCAGTTTTATCCGGGCAACTGAAGCTTTCTTT. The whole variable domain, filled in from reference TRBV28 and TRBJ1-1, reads DVKVTQSSRYLVKRTGEKVFLECVQDMDHENMFWYRQDPGLGLRLIYFSYDVKMKEKGDIPEGYSVSREKKERFSLILESASTNQTSMYLCASSFIRATEAFFGQGTRLTVV.

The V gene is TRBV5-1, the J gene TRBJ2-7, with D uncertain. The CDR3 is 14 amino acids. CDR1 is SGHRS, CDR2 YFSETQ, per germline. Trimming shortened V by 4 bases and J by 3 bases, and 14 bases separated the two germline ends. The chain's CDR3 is CASSSTDGFYEQYF. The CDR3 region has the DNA TGCGCCAGCAGCAGCACGGACGGCTTCTACGAGCAGTACTTC.

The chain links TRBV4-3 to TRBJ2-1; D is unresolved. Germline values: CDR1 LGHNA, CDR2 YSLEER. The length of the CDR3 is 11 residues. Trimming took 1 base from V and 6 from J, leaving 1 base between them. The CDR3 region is CASSQGNEQFF. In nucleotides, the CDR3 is TGCGCCAGCAGCCAAGGCAATGAGCAGTTCTTC.

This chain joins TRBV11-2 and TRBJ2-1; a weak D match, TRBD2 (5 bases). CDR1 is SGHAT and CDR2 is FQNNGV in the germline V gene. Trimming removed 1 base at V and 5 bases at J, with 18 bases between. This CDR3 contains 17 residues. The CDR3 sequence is CASSLAGEGVTDNEQFF. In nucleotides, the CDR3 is TGTGCCAGCAGCTTAGCAGGAGAGGGAGTAACGGACAATGAGCAGTTCTTC. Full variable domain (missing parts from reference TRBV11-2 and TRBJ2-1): EAGVAQSPRYKIIEKRQSVAFWCNPISGHATLYWYQQILGQGPKLLIQFQNNGVVDDSQLPKDRFSAERLKGVDSTLKIQPAKLEDSAVYLCASSLAGEGVTDNEQFFGPGTRLTVL.

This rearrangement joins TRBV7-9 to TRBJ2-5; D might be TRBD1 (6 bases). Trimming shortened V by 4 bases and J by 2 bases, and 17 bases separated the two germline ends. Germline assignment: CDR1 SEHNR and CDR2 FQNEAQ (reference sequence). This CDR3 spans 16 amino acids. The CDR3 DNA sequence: TGTGCCAGCAGCTCCCACCGGACAGCTAATCAAGAGACCCAGTACTTC. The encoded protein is CASSSHRTANQETQYF.

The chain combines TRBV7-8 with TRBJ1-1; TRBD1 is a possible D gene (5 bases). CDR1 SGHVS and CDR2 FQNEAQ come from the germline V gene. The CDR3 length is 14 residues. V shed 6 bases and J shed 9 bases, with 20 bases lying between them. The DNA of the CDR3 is TGTGCCAGCAGGATAAGGGGCCGGGCCGACAAAGCTTTCTTT. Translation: CASRIRGRADKAFF.